This T cell receptor (beta chain) comes out of a study of chemoradiotherapy in HPV16-positive cancers. Study-wide results and caveats: Candidate HPV-specific clones and E7-related TCR motifs grew in tumor during treatment.

CDR3 length: 13 residues. Germline V CDR1 and CDR2: LNHNV, YYDKDF (reference sequence). V lost 0 bases and J 6 bases, leaving 8 bases between the germline ends. Assay: immunoSEQ multiplex PCR; the TCRdb copy retains only in-frame clones and omits some. The sample has 3,400 or so clones; more than 70% are singletons. This clone showed up just a few times. The antigen remains undetermined. In the same sample, other DNA sequences code for this CDR3. This specimen was tumor tissue, taken from a patient who underwent chemoradiotherapy. This TCR was recovered from a human donor with HPV-associated anogenital cancer. The V gene is TRBV15, the J gene TRBJ1-2; D gene uncertain. CDR3 nucleotides: TGTGCCACCAGCAGAGAGGAGGGAGATGGCTACACCTTC. This sequence encodes CATSREEGDGYTF.